This T cell receptor (beta chain) originates from a study of blood T cell repertoires in COVID-19. Produced via immunoSEQ multiplex PCR; TCRdb's table is partial and in-frame only. Of 400,000 to 500,000 clones detected, 88% appear once; the ten largest clones hold approximately 1.8%. V lost 6 bases, J lost 8 bases, and 7 bases stayed unmatched. This CDR3 has 14 residues. The germline V gene encodes CDR1 KGHDR and CDR2 SFDVKD. The receptor was isolated from a woman in her thirties or forties who had recovered from COVID-19. Sample: PBMCs or T cells enriched from blood (not recorded which). V is TRBV24-1 and J is TRBJ2-1, with TRBD2 identical over 9 bases. Written as DNA, the CDR3 is TGTGCCACCAGTCGCGGGAGGGCGGGAGATGAGCAGTTCTTC. Encoded protein: CATSRGRAGDEQFF.